The 27 T cell receptor beta chains in this list originate from one sample, sequenced in a study of blood T cell repertoires in COVID-19. The method was immunoSEQ multiplex PCR; TCRdb's version includes in-frame clones alone and lacks a portion of them. The sample carries 150,000 to 200,000 clones, more than 80% recorded once. Specimen: peripheral blood. These receptors came from a woman aged 55-70 years with acute or convalescent COVID-19.

The chain recombines TRBV29-1 with TRBJ2-1, with 7 bases matching TRBD2. The CDR3 covers 13 residues. V lost 6 bases to trimming and J lost 1 base; unmatched junction nucleotides: 3. Germline V gene sequence: CDR1 SQVTM, CDR2 ANQGSEA. CDR3 in DNA: TGCAGCGTCGGGACTACTTCCTACAATGAGCAGTTCTTC. Translated: CSVGTTSYNEQFF.

This clone was found many times. This chain's CDR3 is CASSKETGPLAASSTDTQYF. CDR3 in DNA: TGTGCCAGCAGCAAAGAGACAGGTCCACTAGCGGCGTCTAGCACAGATACGCAGTATTTT. The chain combines TRBV21-1 with TRBJ2-3; TRBD2, the D gene given by the table, was not confirmed from the DNA. TRBV21-1 is tagged as a pseudogene. The CDR3 totals 20 residues.

The chain uses TRBV9 and TRBJ2-7; maybe TRBD2 (5 bases). The CDR3 is 15 amino acids. Germline CDR1 SGDLS, CDR2 YYNGEE. Between the trimmed V and J ends, which lost 0 bases and 1 base, there was a span of 11 bases. The chain's CDR3 is CASSVVLAGSYEQYF. The CDR3 DNA is TGTGCCAGCAGCGTAGTCCTAGCCGGTTCCTACGAGCAGTACTTC.

The V gene is TRBV19, the J gene TRBJ1-1, with TRBD1 as a possible D gene (6 bases). Germline-derived CDR1 and CDR2 are LNHDA and SQIVND (reference sequence). Trimming pared 10 bases from V and 0 bases from J, leaving 15 bases between. CDR3 length: 14 residues. The CDR3 coding sequence is TGTGCCACCCTTCCGGGACACATGAACACTGAAGCTTTCTTT. It encodes CATLPGHMNTEAFF.

A note on this clone: The sample has other DNA sequences that encode this CDR3 too. The chain links TRBV9 to TRBJ1-6, with 8 bases aligning to TRBD1. The CDR3 is made up of 15 amino acids. Trimming cost V 0 bases and J 6 bases; bases outside gene matches: 2. Germline V gene lookup returns CDR1 SGDLS and CDR2 YYNGEE. This CDR3 is CASSVGGQGNSPLHF. CDR3 sequence (DNA): TGTGCCAGCAGCGTAGGAGGACAGGGTAATTCACCCCTCCACTTT.

V usage is TRBV2 and J usage is TRBJ1-2, with 9 positions matching TRBD1. V lost 8 bases, J lost 8 bases, and 6 bases stayed unmatched. Germline assignment: CDR1 SNHLY and CDR2 FYNNEI. The CDR3 is 12 amino acids. CDR3 DNA sequence: TGTGCCAGCTATTCGGACAGGGGCGGCTACACCTTC. Protein sequence: CASYSDRGGYTF.

This chain uses TRBV7-8 with TRBJ2-7; weak D call: TRBD1 (6 bases). This CDR3 is 14 amino acids long. V lost 3 bases, J lost 3 bases, and 12 bases lay in between. The germline gives CDR1 SGHVS, CDR2 FQNEAQ. In DNA, the CDR3 is TGTGCCAGCAGCTTTCAGGGGACGCACTACGAGCAGTACGTC. This gives the protein CASSFQGTHYEQYV.

V usage is TRBV3-1 (or the pseudogene TRBV3-2) and J usage is TRBJ1-6; D possibly corresponds to TRBD1 (5 bases). This CDR3 has 15 amino acids. Per germline, CDR1 LGHDT and CDR2 YNNKEL (reference sequence). V lost 1 base, J lost 9 bases, and 13 bases lay in between. CDR3 sequence reads: CASSQGGVGVSPLHF. The CDR3 nucleotides are TGTGCCAGCAGCCAAGGGGGGGTGGGAGTTTCACCCCTCCACTTT.

Many counts were recorded for this clone. V gene TRBV29-1 combines with J gene TRBJ1-2, with TRBD1 identical over 11 bases. CDR1 and CDR2 from the germline V gene are SQVTM and ANQGSEA. CDR3 length equals 14 residues. Unmatched junction bases numbered 8, after V lost 7 bases and J lost 4 bases. The CDR3 loop reads CSASGQGDGYGYTF. The CDR3 DNA is TGCAGCGCCTCGGGACAGGGGGACGGCTATGGCTACACCTTC. Variable domain in full (rest from reference TRBV29-1 and TRBJ1-2): SAVISQKPSRDICQRGTSLTIQCQVDSQVTMMFWYRQQPGQSLTLIATANQGSEATYESGFVIDKFPISRPNLTFSTLTVSNMSPEDSSIYLCSASGQGDGYGYTFGSGTRLTVV.

This chain uses TRBV5-1 with TRBJ2-1; 10 bases fit TRBD1. Germline-derived CDR1 and CDR2 are SGHRS and YFSETQ. CDR3 size: 16 residues. The V segment lost 3 bases and the J segment 9 bases; nucleotides outside the gene matches: 12. CDR3 coding DNA: TGCGCCAGCAGCTCTGGGACAGGGGCCCCTATCGGTGAGCAGTTCTTC. Its protein product is CASSSGTGAPIGEQFF.

This chain links TRBV11-2 with TRBJ2-1, with a weak D call TRBD2 (6 bases). Germline V gene lookup returns CDR1 SGHAT and CDR2 FQNNGV. V was cut by 0 bases and J by 5 bases, with 11 bases left in between. There are 15 residues in the CDR3. CDR3 residues: CASSLDTSSNNEQFF. The CDR3 region has the DNA TGTGCCAGCAGCTTAGATACTAGCTCGAACAATGAGCAGTTCTTC.

The V and J genes are TRBV15 and TRBJ1-1; D is unclear. Germline CDR1 and CDR2: LNHNV and YYDKDF (reference sequence). The germline V and J ends were trimmed by 0 bases and 3 bases, with 11 bases remaining between them. The CDR3 loop spans 15 amino acids. The CDR3 bases are TGTGCCACCAGCAGAGATGAAGATAGCTACACTGAAGCTTTCTTT. It specifies CATSRDEDSYTEAFF.

This rearrangement joins TRBV3-1 (or the pseudogene TRBV3-2) to TRBJ2-1; TRBD2 agrees at 13 bases. Trimming took 5 bases from V and 7 from J; bases not matched to a gene: 8. In germline, CDR1 is LGHDT, CDR2 YNNKEL (reference sequence). This CDR3 contains 16 residues. Written as DNA, the CDR3 is TGTGCCAGCAGCTCCTGGACTAGCGGGAGTCAGAATGAGCAGTTCTTC. Protein product: CASSSWTSGSQNEQFF.

The chain carries TRBV28 and TRBJ1-6; 8 bases match TRBD1. Germline V CDR1 and CDR2: MDHEN, SYDVKM. The ends lost 7 bases at V and 10 bases at J; junction bases unmatched: 12. This CDR3 has 15 amino acids. The CDR3 region is CASTRGRDRRSPLHF. The DNA for the CDR3 is TGTGCCAGCACCAGGGGCAGGGACAGGAGGTCACCCCTCCACTTT.

This sequence joins TRBV5-1 and TRBJ2-1; 11 positions agree with TRBD2. CDR3 size: 16 residues. The V and J ends lost 5 bases and 6 bases, in that order; junction bases with no gene match: 10. Per the germline V gene, CDR1 is SGHRS and CDR2 is YFSETQ. CDR3 coding DNA: TGCGCCAGCAGTTCGATAGCGGGAGGGCCATCCAATGAGCAGTTCTTC. It is translated as CASSSIAGGPSNEQFF.

The chain carries TRBV10-3 and TRBJ1-2; 7 positions match TRBD1. CDR3 size: 16 residues. CDR1 is ENHRY, CDR2 SYGVKD, per germline. V shed 5 bases, J shed 0 bases, and the junction held 9 bases outside the gene matches. The CDR3 spells CAISPGTDLANYGYTF. The CDR3 DNA is TGTGCCATCAGTCCCGGGACAGACTTAGCTAACTATGGCTACACCTTC.

The CDR3: CATSTGVDGYTF. The DNA for the CDR3 is TGTGCCACATCTACAGGGGTTGATGGCTACACCTTC. The chain employs TRBV2 and TRBJ1-2; 7 bases map to TRBD1. The CDR3 loop spans 12 amino acids. Germline V gene sequence: CDR1 SNHLY, CDR2 FYNNEI. The V gene end was trimmed by 10 bases and the J gene end by 6 bases; junction bases not matched to a gene: 8.

CDR3 nucleotides: TGTGCCAGCAGTGAGGAGGGGCGAAGTGAAAAACTGTTTTTT. Translation: CASSEEGRSEKLFF. The chain joins TRBV2 to TRBJ1-4, with D maybe TRBD1 (5 bases). Germline values: CDR1 SNHLY, CDR2 FYNNEI. The length of the CDR3 is 14 residues. V was shortened by 3 bases and J by 7 bases, with 12 bases between the two germline ends.

The CDR3 DNA reads as TGCGCCAGCAGCTTGGTTGGGGGGACAGGGTACAATGAGCAGTTCTTC. It codes for CASSLVGGTGYNEQFF. The chain combines TRBV5-1 with TRBJ2-1; 9 bases agree with TRBD1. Trimming cost V 0 bases and J 4 bases; bases outside gene matches: 5. CDR1 SGHRS and CDR2 YFSETQ come from the germline V gene. The CDR3 covers 16 residues.

The chain carries TRBV5-4 and TRBJ1-3, with 7 bases fitting TRBD1. Germline lookup yields CDR1 SGHNT and CDR2 YYREEE (reference sequence). This CDR3 region has 13 residues. Trimming took 4 bases from V and 4 from J; bases not matched to a gene: 2. The CDR3 region is CASSPDRGNTIYF. The CDR3 DNA reads as TGTGCCAGCAGCCCGGACAGGGGAAACACCATATATTTT.

V gene TRBV7-9 combines with J gene TRBJ2-2; D is unclear. In germline, CDR1 is SEHNR, CDR2 FQNEAQ (reference sequence). The V and J ends lost 5 bases and 7 bases respectively, with 20 bases between them. The CDR3 sequence is 16 residues long. The DNA for the CDR3 is TGTGCCAGCAGCCCACAGTCTACCGTTGCAAGCGGGGAGCTGTTTTTT. Encoded protein: CASSPQSTVASGELFF.

The chain couples TRBV2 to TRBJ2-2; TRBD2 is a possible D gene (5 bases). This CDR3 region has 15 residues. CDR1 is SNHLY and CDR2 is FYNNEI in the germline V gene. Trimming pared 0 bases from V and 6 bases from J, leaving 11 bases between. CDR3 DNA sequence: TGTGCCAGCAGTGAAGCGCTTCGGGGTGCCGGGGAGCTGTTTTTT. Translation: CASSEALRGAGELFF.

This clone was picked up one time. The CDR3 is CASSGRGVLNTEAFF. The CDR3 region has the DNA TGCGCCAGCAGTGGCCGGGGGGTTTTGAACACTGAAGCTTTCTTT. The chain employs TRBV10-1 and TRBJ1-1; D may be TRBD1 (5 bases). This CDR3 is built from 15 residues. CDR1 is WNHNN and CDR2 is SYGVQD in the germline V gene (reference sequence). Between the trimmed V and J ends, which lost 4 bases and 0 bases, there was a span of 12 bases.

This clone was counted a single time. The chain links TRBV7-9 to TRBJ1-4, with TRBD1 as a possible D gene (6 bases). V lost 2 bases to trimming and J lost 7 bases, with 8 bases between them. This CDR3 is 13 amino acids long. Looked up from germline, CDR1 is SEHNR and CDR2 is FQNEAQ (reference sequence). Here the CDR3 DNA reads TGTGCCAGCAGCTTAAAACAGGGTGAAAAACTGTTTTTT. This sequence encodes CASSLKQGEKLFF.

For this clone: At one boundary the junction diverges from the germline segment, which might be a read error. The same CDR3 is also encoded by other DNA sequences in this sample. V usage is TRBV27 and J usage is TRBJ1-6; D might be TRBD1 (5 bases). This CDR3 contains 14 residues. Germline CDR1 and CDR2: MNHEY and SMNVEV (reference sequence). CDR3 in DNA: TGCGCCAGCAGTTTCGACAGTAATAATTCACCCCTCCACTTT. Translated, it gives CASSFDSNNSPLHF.

The chain uses TRBV10-3 and TRBJ2-1, with 10 bases identical to TRBD2. CDR3 length equals 14 residues. Trimming cost V 6 bases and J 5 bases; bases outside gene matches: 4. The germline CDR1 and CDR2 sequences are ENHRY and SYGVKD. CDR3: CAIRLAGDNNEQFF. The CDR3 nucleotides read TGTGCCATCAGGCTAGCGGGGGATAACAATGAGCAGTTCTTC.

The chain recombines TRBV2 with TRBJ1-5, with D possibly matching TRBD1 (6 bases). With 8 bases removed from V and 3 bases from J, the gap between germline ends came to 14 bases. The CDR3 extends over 14 amino acids. Germline assignment: CDR1 SNHLY and CDR2 FYNNEI. The CDR3 nucleotides read TGTGCCAGCTCTAGGACAGAGCCCAATCAGCCCCAGCATTTT. Its protein product is CASSRTEPNQPQHF.